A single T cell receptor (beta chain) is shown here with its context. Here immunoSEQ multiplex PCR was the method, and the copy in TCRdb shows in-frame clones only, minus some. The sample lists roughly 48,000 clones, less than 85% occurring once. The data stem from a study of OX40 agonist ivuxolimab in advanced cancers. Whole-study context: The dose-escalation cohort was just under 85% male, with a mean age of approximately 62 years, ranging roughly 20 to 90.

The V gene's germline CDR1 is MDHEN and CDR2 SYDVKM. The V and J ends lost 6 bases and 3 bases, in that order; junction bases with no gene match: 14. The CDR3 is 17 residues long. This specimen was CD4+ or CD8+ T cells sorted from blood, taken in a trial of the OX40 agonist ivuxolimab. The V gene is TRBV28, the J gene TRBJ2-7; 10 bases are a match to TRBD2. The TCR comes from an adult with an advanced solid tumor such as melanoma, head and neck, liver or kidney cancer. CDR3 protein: CASRQTSGHLGLYEQYF. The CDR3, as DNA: TGTGCCAGCAGACAGACTAGCGGGCACCTGGGACTCTACGAGCAGTACTTC.